This T cell receptor (beta chain) was sequenced for a study of blood T cell repertoires in COVID-19. About the study: COVID-19 samples collected from the United States, Italy and Spain covered acute and convalescent phases.

Measured with immunoSEQ multiplex PCR; TCRdb has only the in-frame clones, and not every one. The sample yields hundreds of thousands of clones, 75% to 90% seen once. This CDR3 region has 11 residues. CDR1 is DFQATT and CDR2 is SNEGSKA in the germline V gene (reference sequence). Trimming took 7 bases from V and 8 from J; bases not matched to a gene: 7. This rearrangement joins TRBV20-1 to TRBJ1-1, with 7 bases lining up with TRBD1. The sequence was collected from a woman aged 35 to 49 who had recovered from COVID-19. The sample was PBMCs or T cells enriched from blood (not recorded which). CDR3: CSEGTAREAFF. The CDR3 DNA reads as TGCAGTGAAGGGACAGCCCGAGAAGCTTTCTTT.